This entry lists 17 T cell receptor beta chains sequenced from one sample in a study of blood T cell repertoires in COVID-19 (TCRdb year 2020). Libraries were prepared through the immunoSEQ multiplex PCR assay. TCRdb's version of the immuneACCESS table is confined to in-frame rearrangements and falls short of the full clone set. An unresolved V gene accounts for under half of the shortfall where checked; the remainder is of unknown origin. In all, the sample holds under 250,000 clones, and approximately 80% of those were seen once. Roughly 1.8% of the sample comes from the top ten. The sequencing input was PBMCs or T cells enriched from blood (not recorded which). The receptors stem from a man aged 55 to 69 who had recovered from COVID-19.

This chain links TRBV12-5 with TRBJ2-5, with D possibly being TRBD2 (5 bases). Germline values: CDR1 LGHNT, CDR2 FRNRAP. This CDR3 is 14 amino acids long. V was pared by 3 bases and J by 5 bases, with 13 bases between. CDR3 nucleotide sequence: TGTGCTAGTGGTTTTGGCGGGTTACGGGAGACCCAGTACTTC. Translation gives CASGFGGLRETQYF.

This chain links TRBV21-1 with TRBJ2-7; the listed D gene, TRBD1, was not tested against the DNA. TRBV21-1 is termed a pseudogene. The CDR3 sequence is 21 residues long. The chain's CDR3 is CASSKERERDRGGLGSYEQYF. DNA of the CDR3: TGTGCCAGCAGCAAAGAGAGGGAACGGGACAGGGGAGGGTTAGGCTCCTACGAGCAGTACTTC.

The chain uses TRBV6-5 and TRBJ1-4, with TRBD1 as a possible D gene (6 bases). The CDR3 runs to 14 residues. Germline CDR1 is MNHEY and CDR2 is SVGAGI. Trimming took 4 bases from V and 7 from J, leaving 13 bases between them. CDR3 loop: CASSSAQGGEKLFF. The CDR3 coding sequence is TGTGCCAGCAGTTCTGCACAGGGTGGTGAAAAACTGTTTTTT.

The chain is built from TRBV6-6 and TRBJ2-7; the D gene is possibly TRBD1 (6 bases). Germline V lookup: CDR1 MNHNY, CDR2 SVGAGI (reference sequence). V was clipped by 2 bases and J by 5 bases, with 16 bases between them. There are 15 residues in the CDR3. The CDR3 sequence: CASSYRAGEAHEQYF. The CDR3, as DNA: TGTGCCAGCAGTTACAGGGCAGGGGAAGCCCACGAGCAGTACTTC.

The genes are TRBV14 and TRBJ1-3; D not certain. V was clipped by 3 bases and J by 0 bases, with 9 bases between them. This CDR3 spans 15 amino acids. Germline values: CDR1 SGHDN, CDR2 FVKESK. Here the CDR3 reads CASSQSTSSGNTIYF. The DNA for the CDR3 is TGTGCCAGCAGCCAGTCAACGAGCTCTGGAAACACCATATATTTT. Full variable domain (remainder filled in from reference TRBV14 and TRBJ1-3): EAGVTQFPSHSVIEKGQTVTLRCDPISGHDNLYWYRRVMGKEIKFLLHFVKESKQDESGMPNNRFLAERTGGTYSTLKVQPAELEDSGVYFCASSQSTSSGNTIYFGEGSWLTVV.

This rearrangement joins TRBV3-1 (or the pseudogene TRBV3-2) to TRBJ1-6; maybe TRBD1 (6 bases). This CDR3 spans 16 amino acids. CDR1 LGHDT and CDR2 YNNKEL come from the germline V gene (reference sequence). Trimming pared 8 bases from V and 3 bases from J, leaving 17 bases between. The CDR3 here is CASVSGERGYNSPLHF. The CDR3 nucleotides read TGTGCCAGCGTTTCAGGGGAGAGGGGCTATAATTCACCCCTCCACTTT.

The rearrangement joins TRBV6-5 to TRBJ2-5; tentatively, D is TRBD2 (5 bases). This CDR3 has 14 amino acids. Trimming removed 0 bases from V and 6 bases from J, with 11 bases in between. CDR1 MNHEY and CDR2 SVGAGI come from the germline V gene. CDR3 residues: CASSYSGRVKTQYF. In nucleotides, the CDR3 is TGTGCCAGCAGTTACTCCGGGCGGGTAAAGACCCAGTACTTC.

The rearrangement joins TRBV27 to TRBJ1-1; 9 nucleotides match TRBD1. V dropped 7 bases and J dropped 11; count of bases not matched to a gene: 8. The CDR3 length is 12 residues. CDR1 is MNHEY, CDR2 SMNVEV, per germline (reference sequence). DNA of the CDR3: TGTGCCAGCAAATTAACAGGGGGCTCGGCTTTCTTT. This encodes CASKLTGGSAFF.

The chain recombines TRBV6-5 with TRBJ1-1; no reliable D call. From germline, CDR1 is MNHEY and CDR2 SVGAGI. This CDR3 has 12 amino acids. V lost 0 bases and J lost 7, with 6 bases in between. The CDR3: CASSYSEGEAFF. For the CDR3, the DNA is TGTGCCAGCAGTTACTCTGAGGGTGAAGCTTTCTTT.

This clone has a count of ten or more. The chain couples TRBV11-3 to TRBJ1-2; 10 positions match TRBD1. The CDR3 is 16 residues long. Looked up from germline, CDR1 is SGHNT and CDR2 is YENEEA. After removal of 5 bases from V and 3 bases from J, the junction contained 9 bases not matched to a gene. DNA of the CDR3: TGTGCCAGCAGCCTCCAACGGACAGGGGGGGACTATGGCTACACCTTC. It is translated as CASSLQRTGGDYGYTF.

The rearrangement joins TRBV4-2 to TRBJ2-1, with TRBD2 identical over 8 bases. Unmatched junction bases numbered 11, after V lost 3 bases and J lost 13 bases. CDR1 LGHNA and CDR2 YNFKEQ come from the germline V gene. This CDR3 is built from 14 residues. CDR3 DNA sequence: TGTGCCAGCAGCCAGACTAGCGTCCAGGTGATACAGTTCTTC. This gives the protein CASSQTSVQVIQFF.

This chain connects TRBV4-1 to TRBJ2-7; 7 bases map to TRBD2. The length of the CDR3 is 17 residues. J was trimmed by 2 bases and V by 0 bases; bases with no gene match: 10. Germline V gene data show CDR1 as MGHRA and CDR2 as YSYEKL. The DNA for the CDR3 is TGCGCCAGCAGCCAAGATCAAGCGGGACGGGTCCCCTACGAGCAGTACTTC. Its protein is CASSQDQAGRVPYEQYF.

V usage is TRBV7-9 and J usage is TRBJ1-3; 7 bases match TRBD1. Losses at the gene ends were 5 bases for V and 4 bases for J; bases not matched to a gene: 5. The CDR3 runs to 14 residues. From germline, CDR1 is SEHNR and CDR2 FQNEAQ (reference sequence). CDR3 region: CASSLGQRGNTIYF. CDR3 in DNA: TGTGCCAGCAGCCTGGGACAGAGAGGAAACACCATATATTTT. The full variable domain, completed using reference TRBV7-9 and TRBJ1-3, is DTGVSQNPRHKITKRGQNVTFRCDPISEHNRLYWYRQTLGQGPEFLTYFQNEAQLEKSRLLSDRFSAERPKGSFSTLEIQRTEQGDSAMYLCASSLGQRGNTIYFGEGSWLTVV.

CDR3 bases: TGTGCCAGCAGCTGGGGCGTCGATTCCACCAACTATGGCTACACCTTC. Its translation: CASSWGVDSTNYGYTF. V usage is TRBV11-2 and J usage is TRBJ1-2, with D perhaps matching TRBD1 (5 bases). V was pared by 4 bases and J by 2 bases, with 17 bases between. Looked up from germline, CDR1 is SGHAT and CDR2 is FQNNGV. This CDR3 is 16 amino acids long. Combining the CDR3 with reference TRBV11-2 and TRBJ1-2 gives the whole variable domain EAGVAQSPRYKIIEKRQSVAFWCNPISGHATLYWYQQILGQGPKLLIQFQNNGVVDDSQLPKDRFSAERLKGVDSTLKIQPAKLEDSAVYLCASSWGVDSTNYGYTFGSGTRLTVV.

V is TRBV6-2 or TRBV6-3 and J is TRBJ2-2; 7 nucleotides align to TRBD2. Germline CDR1 MNHEY, CDR2 SVGEGT. The CDR3 consists of 14 residues. The junction had 5 bases not matched to a gene; V was cut back by 0 bases and J by 10 bases. CDR3 residues: CASSYSGTTTELFF. The CDR3 coding sequence is TGTGCCAGCAGTTACTCCGGGACTACGACGGAGCTGTTTTTT.

Only one count was recorded for this clone. This chain uses TRBV5-5 with TRBJ2-5, with D perhaps matching TRBD1 (6 bases). CDR1 SGHKS and CDR2 YYEKEE come from the germline V gene (reference sequence). Trimming shortened V by 0 bases and J by 4 bases, and 13 bases separated the two germline ends. This CDR3 comprises 15 residues. The CDR3 here is CASSLGGGASETQYF. CDR3 nucleotide sequence: TGTGCCAGCAGCTTGGGAGGGGGAGCTTCAGAGACCCAGTACTTC. Complete variable domain (other parts from reference TRBV5-5 and TRBJ2-5): DAGVTQSPTHLIKTRGQQVTLRCSPISGHKSVSWYQQVLGQGPQFIFQYYEKEERGRGNFPDRFSARQFPNYSSELNVNALLLGDSALYLCASSLGGGASETQYFGPGTRLLVL.

The rearrangement links TRBV11-3 to TRBJ1-1; D not certain. This CDR3 comprises 11 residues. V shed 6 bases and J shed 8 bases, with 10 bases lying between them. The germline V gene has CDR1 SGHNT and CDR2 YENEEA. The CDR3 spells CASSAGREAFF. In nucleotides, the CDR3 is TGTGCCAGCAGTGCGGGTCGCGAAGCTTTCTTT. Full variable domain (remainder filled in from reference TRBV11-3 and TRBJ1-1): EAGVVQSPRYKIIEKKQPVAFWCNPISGHNTLYWYLQNLGQGPELLIRYENEEAVDDSQLPKDRFSAERLKGVDSTLKIQPAELGDSAVYLCASSAGREAFFGQGTRLTVV.